Listed here are 24 T cell receptor beta chains from one sample, sequenced in a study of cytomegalovirus exposure and HLA in healthy donors. PCR used 60 Vbeta primers and 13 Jbeta primers. The assay was immunoSEQ multiplex PCR, and TCRdb's table has in-frame clones only and misses some. Among 75,000 to 95,000 clones listed, 55% to 75% were seen once. Sequenced: PBMCs. These receptors came from a man in his fifties or sixties in good health and CMV-seronegative.

CDR3 DNA sequence: TGTGCCAGCAGCTTAGGGGGACAGGGGGCCTTCTATGGCTACACCTTC. Protein sequence: CASSLGGQGAFYGYTF. The chain combines TRBV5-4 with TRBJ1-2; 12 bases agree with TRBD1. Germline V gene lookup returns CDR1 SGHNT and CDR2 YYREEE (reference sequence). V trimming: 2 bases; J trimming: 4 bases; junction bases outside the gene matches: 6. The length of the CDR3 is 16 residues.

The chain is built from TRBV4-2 and TRBJ1-6; D is undetermined. Trimming removed 4 bases from V and 0 bases from J, with 10 bases in between. The CDR3 is made up of 16 amino acids. CDR1 LGHNA and CDR2 YNFKEQ come from the germline V gene. The CDR3 sequence is CASSRQSSSYNSPLHF. The CDR3 DNA follows: TGTGCCAGCAGCCGCCAATCGAGCTCCTATAATTCACCCCTCCACTTT.

The V gene is TRBV7-9, the J gene TRBJ2-3, with D maybe TRBD2 (5 bases). Trimming cost V 4 bases and J 4 bases, with 15 bases left between them. The germline CDR1 and CDR2 sequences are SEHNR and FQNEAQ (reference sequence). The length of the CDR3 is 15 residues. The CDR3 sequence: CASSSGWLASDTQYF. DNA of the CDR3: TGTGCCAGCAGCTCCGGTTGGCTAGCTTCAGATACGCAGTATTTT.

The CDR3 DNA reads as TGTGCCAGCAGTCCGTTGGACAGGGTTGGCTCCTACGAGCAGTACGTC. This sequence encodes CASSPLDRVGSYEQYV. The chain combines TRBV27 with TRBJ2-7, with 8 bases fitting TRBD1. The CDR3 contains 16 residues. Germline lookup yields CDR1 MNHEY and CDR2 SMNVEV (reference sequence). Trimming took 5 bases from V and 0 from J; bases not matched to a gene: 9.

The chain combines TRBV7-9 with TRBJ1-1; TRBD1 matches 7 bases. Germline CDR1 is SEHNR and CDR2 is FQNEAQ (reference sequence). This CDR3 region has 15 residues. V dropped 4 bases and J dropped 0; count of bases not matched to a gene: 5. CDR3 sequence reads: CASSSTDRVNTEAFF. CDR3 coding DNA: TGTGCCAGCAGCTCCACAGACAGGGTGAACACTGAAGCTTTCTTT.

CDR3 protein: CASTVRGGYSNQPQHF. The CDR3 DNA reads TGTGCCAGCACCGTTCGCGGGGGGTATAGCAATCAGCCCCAGCATTTT. V usage is TRBV6-4 and J usage is TRBJ1-5; D might be TRBD1 (5 bases). This CDR3 comprises 16 residues. Trimming removed 7 bases from V and 0 bases from J, with 16 bases in between. CDR1 is MRHNA and CDR2 is SNTAGT in the germline V gene.

V is TRBV9 and J is TRBJ1-1; D might be TRBD1 (6 bases). Germline V lookup: CDR1 SGDLS, CDR2 YYNGEE. CDR3 size: 16 residues. V shed 0 bases and J shed 5 bases, with 17 bases lying between them. DNA of the CDR3: TGTGCCAGCAGCGTAGCACCCGAACAGGGTAGAACTGAAGCTTTCTTT. Translation: CASSVAPEQGRTEAFF. The full variable domain, completed using reference TRBV9 and TRBJ1-1, is DSGVTQTPKHLITATGQRVTLRCSPRSGDLSVYWYQQSLDQGLQFLIQYYNGEERAKGNILERFSAQQFPDLHSELNLSSLELGDSALYFCASSVAPEQGRTEAFFGQGTRLTVV.

V is TRBV4-3 and J is TRBJ2-3, with D perhaps matching TRBD1 (5 bases). Germline V CDR1 and CDR2: LGHNA, YSLEER. Trimming stripped 3 bases from V and 2 bases from J, with 12 bases between. The CDR3 contains 15 residues. The CDR3 sequence: CASSHLPTATDTQYF. CDR3 nucleotide sequence: TGCGCCAGCAGCCATCTACCGACAGCCACAGATACGCAGTATTTT.

The chain couples TRBV7-3 to TRBJ1-1; 8 bases fit TRBD1. Germline assignment: CDR1 SGHTA and CDR2 FQGTGA. The V segment lost 4 bases and the J segment 5 bases; nucleotides outside the gene matches: 6. There are 14 residues in the CDR3. DNA of the CDR3: TGTGCCAGCAGCTCACAGGGGGTCGGGACTGAAGCTTTCTTT. This sequence encodes CASSSQGVGTEAFF.

Written as DNA, the CDR3 is TGTGCCAGCAGTCCAAGGGGGGGATATAGCAATCAGCCCCAGCATTTT. The encoded protein is CASSPRGGYSNQPQHF. V gene TRBV28 combines with J gene TRBJ1-5; tentative D call: TRBD1 (6 bases). The CDR3 covers 16 residues. CDR1 is MDHEN and CDR2 is SYDVKM in the germline V gene. The ends were cut back, 5 bases at V and 0 bases at J, with 14 bases in the middle. Full variable domain (rest looked up from reference TRBV28 and TRBJ1-5): DVKVTQSSRYLVKRTGEKVFLECVQDMDHENMFWYRQDPGLGLRLIYFSYDVKMKEKGDIPEGYSVSREKKERFSLILESASTNQTSMYLCASSPRGGYSNQPQHFGDGTRLSIL.

The gene calls are TRBV30 and TRBJ2-2; 7 bases agree with TRBD1. The CDR3 totals 15 residues. Germline V gives CDR1 GTSNPN, CDR2 SVGIG (reference sequence). Germline trimming cut 2 bases from V and 1 base from J; bases unmatched to any gene: 4. The DNA for the CDR3 is TGTGCCTGGAGTCGGGACAGTCGGAACACCGGGGAGCTGTTTTTT. Translation: CAWSRDSRNTGELFF.

This chain links TRBV18 with TRBJ1-4, with D possibly being TRBD1 (5 bases). Per germline, CDR1 KGHSH and CDR2 LQKENI. Deletions cut 5 bases from V and 5 bases from J, with 15 bases between. The CDR3 is 15 amino acids. CDR3 region: CASSTQTAFNEKLFF. The CDR3 nucleotides read TGTGCCAGCTCAACGCAGACAGCTTTCAATGAAAAACTGTTTTTT. Based on the CDR3 plus reference TRBV18 and TRBJ1-4, the full variable domain is NAGVMQNPRHLVRRRGQEARLRCSPMKGHSHVYWYRQLPEEGLKFMVYLQKENIIDESGMPKERFSAEFPKEGPSILRIQQVVRGDSAAYFCASSTQTAFNEKLFFGSGTQLSVL.

This clone was observed once. V and J are TRBV5-5 and TRBJ2-7; 9 nucleotides agree with TRBD2. With 2 bases clipped from V and 3 bases from J, the junction kept 6 bases outside the gene matches. From germline, CDR1 is SGHKS and CDR2 YYEKEE (reference sequence). CDR3 length equals 15 residues. The CDR3 reads CASSFGLAGIYEQYV. In nucleotides, the CDR3 is TGTGCCAGCAGCTTCGGGCTAGCGGGAATCTACGAGCAGTACGTC.

The rearrangement uses TRBV10-3 and TRBJ2-1, with D possibly TRBD1 on 5 matching bases. Trimming removed 3 bases at V and 7 bases at J, with 10 bases between. There are 13 residues in the CDR3. The germline V gene has CDR1 ENHRY and CDR2 SYGVKD. Here the CDR3 reads CAISEYRGNEQFF. CDR3 nucleotides: TGTGCCATCAGTGAATATAGGGGTAATGAGCAGTTCTTC.

This rearrangement joins TRBV5-1 to TRBJ2-3; 7 positions agree with TRBD2. Per germline, CDR1 SGHRS and CDR2 YFSETQ. V lost 4 bases and J lost 0; bases outside the gene matches: 11. The CDR3 covers 17 residues. CDR3 coding DNA: TGCGCCAGCAGCCCGCCCCTTAGCGGGCCTAGCACAGATACGCAGTATTTT. It yields the protein CASSPPLSGPSTDTQYF. Full variable domain (missing parts from reference TRBV5-1 and TRBJ2-3): KAGVTQTPRYLIKTRGQQVTLSCSPISGHRSVSWYQQTPGQGLQFLFEYFSETQRNKGNFPGRFSGRQFSNSRSEMNVSTLELGDSALYLCASSPPLSGPSTDTQYFGPGTRLTVL.

V is TRBV4-3 and J is TRBJ1-6; D not resolved. Trimming took off 0 bases at V and 0 bases at J, with 9 bases between the two ends. Per germline, CDR1 LGHNA and CDR2 YSLEER. This CDR3 is 17 amino acids long. CDR3 protein: CASSQDIRGSYNSPLHF. DNA for the CDR3: TGCGCCAGCAGCCAAGATATCCGAGGCTCCTATAATTCACCCCTCCACTTT.

This chain uses TRBV6-1 with TRBJ1-1; tentative D call: TRBD1 (5 bases). Germline CDR1 MNHNS, CDR2 SASEGT. The V end lost 7 bases, the J end lost 1 base, and 10 bases lay between the germline ends. The CDR3 spans 13 residues. The CDR3 loop reads CASTKTGNTEAFF. CDR3 in DNA: TGTGCCAGCACAAAAACAGGGAACACTGAAGCTTTCTTT.

This clone occurred once. V is TRBV7-2 and J is TRBJ1-6; D call uncertain. Germline values: CDR1 SGHTA, CDR2 FQGNSA. Trimming pared 1 base from V and 5 bases from J, leaving 9 bases between. This CDR3 spans 15 amino acids. The CDR3 DNA follows: TGTGCCAGCAGCTTAGTTGGGCAGAATAATTCACCCCTCCACTTT. Encoded protein: CASSLVGQNNSPLHF.

This clone was observed at least ten times. The chain carries TRBV2 and TRBJ2-7, with 7 nucleotides matching TRBD1. Looked up from germline, CDR1 is SNHLY and CDR2 is FYNNEI. The CDR3 spans 14 residues. V was pared by 6 bases and J by 3 bases, with 8 bases of the junction left unmatched. The CDR3 DNA reads as TGTGCCAGCAGCCCGACAGGGTTGGGCTACGAGCAGTACGTC. It yields the protein CASSPTGLGYEQYV.

J is TRBJ1-1 and V is TRBV2; weak D call: TRBD1 (5 bases). CDR1 is SNHLY and CDR2 is FYNNEI in the germline V gene. The CDR3 has 13 residues. V gave up 6 bases and J gave up 4 bases, with 12 bases separating them. CDR3 amino acids: CASRQGAGTEAFF. The CDR3 DNA reads as TGTGCCAGCAGGCAGGGAGCGGGCACTGAAGCTTTCTTT. Looking up the rest from reference TRBV2 and TRBJ1-1 gives the full variable domain: EPEVTQTPSHQVTQMGQEVILRCVPISNHLYFYWYRQILGQKVEFLVSFYNNEISEKSEIFDDQFSVERPDGSNFTLKIRSTKLEDSAMYFCASRQGAGTEAFFGQGTRLTVV.

V gene TRBV5-6 combines with J gene TRBJ2-7; the D gene is possibly TRBD2 (7 bases). The CDR3 extends over 14 amino acids. Germline CDR1 reads SGHDT; CDR2 reads YYEEEE. Trimming left V 4 bases short and J 3 bases short, with 14 bases between. CDR3 region: CASSLGGGYYEQYV. The CDR3 DNA sequence: TGTGCCAGCAGCCTGGGCGGGGGCTACTACGAGCAGTACGTC.

The chain carries TRBV5-4 and TRBJ2-3; 10 positions match TRBD2. CDR3 size: 16 residues. J lost 1 base, V lost 4 bases, and 6 bases had no gene match. The V gene's germline CDR1 is SGHNT and CDR2 YYREEE (reference sequence). The CDR3 DNA follows: TGTGCCAGCAGCACCTCTAGCGGGAGCGGCACAGATACGCAGTATTTT. It translates to CASSTSSGSGTDTQYF.

This clone was found a few times. The chain carries TRBV19 and TRBJ1-4; 8 nucleotides agree with TRBD1. The CDR3 contains 15 residues. Germline CDR1 LNHDA, CDR2 SQIVND (reference sequence). The V and J ends lost 1 base and 7 bases, in that order; junction bases with no gene match: 5. CDR3 in DNA: TGTGCCAGTAGTATAGGCGGGACAGGCGCTGAAAAACTGTTTTTT. This codes for CASSIGGTGAEKLFF.

This chain uses TRBV5-6 with TRBJ1-1; 11 nucleotides match TRBD1. V shed 4 bases, J shed 4 bases, and the junction held 9 bases outside the gene matches. CDR1 is SGHDT, CDR2 YYEEEE, per germline. The CDR3 runs to 16 residues. The CDR3 DNA sequence: TGTGCCAGCAGCCCGGACAGGGGGCACATGATCACTGAAGCTTTCTTT. This gives the protein CASSPDRGHMITEAFF.